This record covers a single T cell receptor (beta chain). V was trimmed by 4 bases and J by 8 bases, leaving 18 bases between them. The CDR3 runs to 14 residues. The germline CDR1 and CDR2 sequences are SGHAT and FQNNGV. This table comes from immunoSEQ multiplex PCR, and its TCRdb copy is limited to in-frame clones, with some not included. The sample consists of approximately 12,000 clones, 75% to 80% of them appearing once. The treatment: randomized to nivolumab then ipilimumab (arm A) or the reverse (arm B). DNA-damaging chemotherapy had not been given to any patient beforehand. From thawed PBMCs, live CD3+CD8+ cells negative for CD19 and CD56 were sorted. These data originate in a study of sequential checkpoint blockade in melanoma. Study in general: Randomization was 1:1 between first-line nivolumab→ipilimumab and ipilimumab→nivolumab. After both sequences, patients received maintenance nivolumab.

The V and J genes are TRBV11-2 and TRBJ2-7; possibly TRBD1 for D (8 bases). This sample comprised CD8+ T cells sorted from blood (inferred from file names), obtained from a patient given nivolumab and ipilimumab in sequence. The sequence was collected from a human donor with melanoma. CDR3 region: CASSSTTGEGKQYF. Written as DNA, the CDR3 is TGTGCCAGCAGCTCGACGACAGGGGAGGGGAAGCAGTACTTC. The variable domain in full, completed from reference TRBV11-2 and TRBJ2-7, reads EAGVAQSPRYKIIEKRQSVAFWCNPISGHATLYWYQQILGQGPKLLIQFQNNGVVDDSQLPKDRFSAERLKGVDSTLKIQPAKLEDSAVYLCASSSTTGEGKQYFGPGTRLTVT.